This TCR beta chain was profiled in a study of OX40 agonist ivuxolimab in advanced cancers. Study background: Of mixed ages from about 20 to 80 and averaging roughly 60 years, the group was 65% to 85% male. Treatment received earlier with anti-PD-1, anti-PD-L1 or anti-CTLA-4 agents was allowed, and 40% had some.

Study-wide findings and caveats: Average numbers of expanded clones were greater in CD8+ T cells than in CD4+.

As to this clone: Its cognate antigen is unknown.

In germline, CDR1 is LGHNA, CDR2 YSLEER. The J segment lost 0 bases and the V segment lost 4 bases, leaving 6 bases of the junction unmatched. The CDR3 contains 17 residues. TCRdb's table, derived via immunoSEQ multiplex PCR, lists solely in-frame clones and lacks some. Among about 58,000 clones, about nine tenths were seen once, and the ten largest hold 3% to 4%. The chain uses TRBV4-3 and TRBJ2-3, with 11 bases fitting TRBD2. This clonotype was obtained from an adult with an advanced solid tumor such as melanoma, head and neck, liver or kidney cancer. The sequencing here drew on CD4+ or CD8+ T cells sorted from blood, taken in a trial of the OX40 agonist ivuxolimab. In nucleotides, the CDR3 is TGCGCCAGCAGCCCCGGGACTAGCGGAGCTAGCACAGATACGCAGTATTTT. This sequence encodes CASSPGTSGASTDTQYF.